These 2 T cell receptor beta chains came from one sample sequenced in a study of cytomegalovirus exposure and HLA in healthy donors. Produced via immunoSEQ multiplex PCR; TCRdb's table is partial and in-frame only. Here the sample spans more than 250,000 clones, roughly nine tenths being singletons. Specimen: PBMCs. The receptor set was obtained from a young woman in good health and CMV-seropositive.

The V call is TRBV28, the J call TRBJ2-2; D is possibly TRBD1 (5 bases). The CDR3 spans 14 residues. Germline CDR1 MDHEN, CDR2 SYDVKM. With 1 base removed from V and 7 bases from J, the gap between germline ends came to 10 bases. The CDR3 DNA reads TGTGCCAGCAGTTTATCCCCTCAGGGCGGGGAGCTGTTTTTT. Protein product: CASSLSPQGGELFF.

The CDR3, as DNA: TGTGCCAGCAGCTTTAGCCCCTCGGGTGGCGGGGAGCTGTTTTTT. This sequence encodes CASSFSPSGGGELFF. The chain combines TRBV5-6 with TRBJ2-2; D call uncertain. The germline CDR1 and CDR2 sequences are SGHDT and YYEEEE. The CDR3 spans 15 residues. V gave up 2 bases and J gave up 7 bases, with 15 bases separating them.